This T cell receptor (beta chain) is drawn from a study of blood T cell repertoires in COVID-19. Study information: Italy, Spain and the United States were the sources of the convalescent and acute COVID-19 samples.

Sequencing used immunoSEQ multiplex PCR; TCRdb keeps in-frame clones, though not all of them. The table lists roughly 360,000 clones, 70% to 90% of them singletons. Individuals aged about 18 to 89 years were recruited from 24 US areas. Participants were placed into cohorts based on the clinical history they reported. This CDR3 spans 18 amino acids. V lost 5 bases, J lost 6 bases, and 27 bases lay in between. Per the germline V gene, CDR1 is MGHDK and CDR2 is SYGVNS. The TCR was taken from a woman aged 25 to 45 with acute COVID-19. The source material was PBMCs or T cells enriched from blood (not recorded which). The chain links TRBV25-1 to TRBJ2-3; possible D gene TRBD1, 6 bases. In DNA form, the CDR3 reads TGTGCCAGCAGTTCATTGGGGGAACGACAGGTTCCGATGGATACGCAGTATTTT. This codes for CASSSLGERQVPMDTQYF.